Following are 21 T cell receptor beta chains from one sample sequenced in a study of Ad26.COV2.S vaccination and SARS-CoV-2 variants. Treatment described: some 19 received Ad26.COV2.S at low or high dose, single or two shots; roughly 5 received placebo; per-sample allocation not given. Collection of the samples took place on day 63 after the first injection of vaccine or placebo. The method was immunoSEQ multiplex PCR; TCRdb's version includes in-frame clones alone and lacks a portion of them. The repertoire has approximately 460,000 clones, around 89% of them found once; the top ten carry around 1.8%. The sample consisted of peripheral blood, taken in a trial of Ad26.COV2.S vaccine versus placebo. The source of these receptors is a person aged 18-60 years who received the Ad26.COV2.S COVID-19 vaccine or a placebo.

This chain connects TRBV5-1 to TRBJ1-1, with D perhaps matching TRBD1 (6 bases). Trimming took off 0 bases at V and 3 bases at J, with 12 bases between the two ends. The CDR3 is made up of 15 amino acids. The germline V gene encodes CDR1 SGHRS and CDR2 YFSETQ. The chain's CDR3 is CASSLATPGDTEAFF. DNA of the CDR3: TGCGCCAGCAGCTTGGCCACGCCAGGGGACACTGAAGCTTTCTTT.

V is TRBV2 and J is TRBJ2-7; D gene uncertain. The germline V gene encodes CDR1 SNHLY and CDR2 FYNNEI. The CDR3 is made up of 12 amino acids. Trimming removed 7 bases at V and 4 bases at J, with 11 bases between. CDR3 nucleotide sequence: TGTGCCAGCACCGTGTATCCTTACGAGCAGTACTTC. The encoded protein is CASTVYPYEQYF.

The rearrangement joins TRBV9 to TRBJ1-2; D uncertain. Germline V CDR1 and CDR2: SGDLS, YYNGEE. V lost 0 bases, J lost 2 bases, and 8 bases lay in between. The CDR3 runs 14 residues. CDR3 nucleotides: TGTGCCAGCAGCGTAGAAGGCGGAAACTATGGCTACACCTTC. It translates to CASSVEGGNYGYTF.

The chain joins TRBV7-2 to TRBJ1-3; 8 bases agree with TRBD1. The CDR3 runs to 14 residues. V trimming: 5 bases; J trimming: 3 bases; junction bases outside the gene matches: 3. CDR1 is SGHTA, CDR2 FQGNSA, per germline. The CDR3 here is CASSTGQVGNTIYF. DNA of the CDR3: TGTGCCAGCAGCACGGGACAGGTTGGAAACACCATATATTTT.

The rearrangement uses TRBV27 and TRBJ1-2, with 7 bases identical to TRBD1. V dropped 7 bases and J dropped 4; count of bases not matched to a gene: 9. CDR3 size: 14 residues. Germline V gene lookup returns CDR1 MNHEY and CDR2 SMNVEV (reference sequence). Here the CDR3 DNA reads TGTGCCAGCAACAAAAACCGGGACAGCTATGGCTACACCTTC. Translating it yields CASNKNRDSYGYTF.

The rearrangement joins TRBV13 to TRBJ2-7; TRBD1 aligns across 7 bases. Germline CDR1 is PRHDT and CDR2 is FYEKMQ (reference sequence). The CDR3 covers 12 residues. Trimming cost V 5 bases and J 4 bases; bases outside gene matches: 2. The DNA for the CDR3 is TGTGCCAGCAGCAAGGGGGCGTACGAGCAGTACTTC. Protein sequence: CASSKGAYEQYF.

The gene calls are TRBV5-6 and TRBJ1-2; D gene uncertain. Trimming shortened V by 5 bases and J by 3 bases, and 14 bases separated the two germline ends. Germline V gives CDR1 SGHDT, CDR2 YYEEEE. This CDR3 is built from 14 residues. The DNA for the CDR3 is TGTGCCAGCAGAGTGTCCAGGATTTACTATGGCTACACCTTC. It codes for CASRVSRIYYGYTF.

The chain couples TRBV5-1 to TRBJ1-1; 8 nucleotides match TRBD1. The CDR3 is made up of 17 amino acids. V lost 4 bases to trimming and J lost 8 bases; unmatched junction nucleotides: 19. Germline CDR1 and CDR2: SGHRS and YFSETQ. In DNA form, the CDR3 reads TGCGCCAGCAGCATATGGCGGGGCAGGGGGCGTGGGGAGGAAGCTTTCTTT. Its protein product is CASSIWRGRGRGEEAFF.

Details on this clone: One end of the junction does not line up with germline, which may come from a read error. This chain connects TRBV7-7 to TRBJ2-2, with unresolved D. The CDR3 spans 13 residues. Germline CDR1 reads SSHAT; CDR2 reads FNYEAQ (reference sequence). CDR3 nucleotide sequence: TGTGCTAGCAGCTTACTTTCCACCGGGGAGCTGTTTTTT. Translating it yields CASSLLSTGELFF. Full variable domain (remainder filled in from reference TRBV7-7 and TRBJ2-2): GAGVSQSPRYKVTKRGQDVTLRCDPISSHATLYWYQQALGQGPEFLTYFNYEAQPDKSGLPSDRFSAERPEGSISTLTIQRTEQRDSAMYRCASSLLSTGELFFGEGSRLTVL.

The chain links TRBV15 to TRBJ2-5; D might be TRBD1 (6 bases). CDR1 and CDR2 (germline): LNHNV, YYDKDF (reference sequence). The CDR3 runs 17 residues. Trimming took off 0 bases at V and 2 bases at J, with 16 bases between the two ends. The CDR3 protein is CATSRDAWVQGQETQYF. The CDR3 DNA is TGTGCCACCAGCAGAGATGCGTGGGTACAGGGTCAAGAGACCCAGTACTTC.

The V gene is TRBV20-1, the J gene TRBJ1-3; D gene unclear. This CDR3 has 11 residues. V was trimmed by 2 bases and J by 3 bases, leaving 2 bases between them. Germline loops: CDR1 DFQATT, CDR2 SNEGSKA (reference sequence). The CDR3 DNA reads as TGCAGTGCTAGACGTGGAAACACCATATATTTT. Its translation is CSARRGNTIYF.

The V gene is TRBV5-4, the J gene TRBJ1-6; 8 nucleotides align to TRBD1. V was pared by 4 bases and J by 6 bases, with 9 bases of the junction left unmatched. This CDR3 is built from 16 residues. CDR1 is SGHNT, CDR2 YYREEE, per germline (reference sequence). The CDR3, as DNA: TGTGCCAGCAGCATCAACCAGGGGGCTGCTAATTCACCCCTCCACTTT. As protein: CASSINQGAANSPLHF.

V usage is TRBV6-2 or TRBV6-3 and J usage is TRBJ1-2, with D perhaps TRBD1 (5 bases). This CDR3 is built from 13 residues. With 6 bases removed from V and 2 bases from J, the gap between germline ends came to 10 bases. CDR1 is MNHEY and CDR2 is SVGEGT in the germline V gene. The CDR3 is CASSRRENYGYTF. For the CDR3, the DNA is TGTGCCAGCAGCCGCAGGGAGAACTATGGCTACACCTTC.

The chain joins TRBV28 to TRBJ2-5, with TRBD1 matching 10 bases. The CDR3 length is 17 residues. V dropped 0 bases and J dropped 1; count of bases not matched to a gene: 5. Germline V gene lookup returns CDR1 MDHEN and CDR2 SYDVKM. The CDR3 sequence: CASSLWDRGVSQETQYF. The CDR3 DNA reads TGTGCCAGCAGTTTATGGGACAGGGGGGTATCCCAAGAGACCCAGTACTTC.

The genes are TRBV29-1 and TRBJ2-1; tentatively, D is TRBD1 (5 bases). This CDR3 has 12 residues. Per the germline V gene, CDR1 is SQVTM and CDR2 is ANQGSEA. Trimming pared 7 bases from V and 3 bases from J, leaving 10 bases between. The CDR3 nucleotides read TGCAGCGACACGACAGACTACAATGAGCAGTTCTTC. Translation: CSDTTDYNEQFF.

The rearrangement joins TRBV6-5 to TRBJ2-7; 15 nucleotides line up with TRBD2. V was clipped by 6 bases and J by 5 bases; unmatched bases: 2. Germline V gives CDR1 MNHEY, CDR2 SVGAGI. This CDR3 contains 14 residues. In nucleotides, the CDR3 is TGTGCCAGCAGGGGACTAGCGGGAGGAAACGAGCAGTACTTC. This encodes CASRGLAGGNEQYF.

This clone has only one observation. The rearrangement links TRBV7-6 to TRBJ2-3; the match to TRBD2 covers 9 bases. CDR3 length equals 18 residues. CDR1 is SGHVS and CDR2 is FNYEAQ in the germline V gene. V shed 1 base and J 0 bases; nucleotides not matched to a gene: 8. CDR3 sequence (DNA): TGTGCCAGCAGCTTAGAGGCGGGAGGGCTTTCTAGCACAGATACGCAGTATTTT. Its translation: CASSLEAGGLSSTDTQYF.

The V and J genes are TRBV14 and TRBJ1-1; no clear D gene. V lost 4 bases and J lost 2, with 23 bases in between. In germline, CDR1 is SGHDN, CDR2 FVKESK. The CDR3 has 18 amino acids. The CDR3 bases are TGTGCCAGCAGCCCAAACCGGTCGGGGAGAGGGAGTAACACTGAAGCTTTCTTT. It is translated as CASSPNRSGRGSNTEAFF.

The J gene is TRBJ2-3, the V gene TRBV6-5, with D tentatively TRBD2 (5 bases). The V gene's germline CDR1 is MNHEY and CDR2 SVGAGI. V lost 0 bases to trimming and J lost 3 bases, with 13 bases between them. The CDR3 sequence is 16 residues long. CDR3 sequence: CASSYSYNGETDTQYF. CDR3 bases: TGTGCCAGCAGTTACTCGTATAACGGGGAAACAGATACGCAGTATTTT.

In the case of this clone: The germline gene is not matched at one end of the junction; a read error may be the cause. The chain joins TRBV27 to TRBJ2-2, with D perhaps TRBD2 (5 bases). Germline V gives CDR1 MNHEY, CDR2 SMNVEV (reference sequence). This CDR3 is built from 8 residues. The CDR3 sequence is CASGTRGF. The CDR3 DNA reads TGTGCCAGCGGAACTCGGGGTTTT.

The chain recombines TRBV29-1 with TRBJ1-3; D might be TRBD1 (5 bases). The germline V and J ends were trimmed by 0 bases and 0 bases, with 12 bases remaining between them. The germline V gene encodes CDR1 SQVTM and CDR2 ANQGSEA. The CDR3 covers 16 residues. The CDR3 coding sequence is TGCAGCGTTGAAGACCCATGGGGGAGCTCTGGAAACACCATATATTTT. This encodes CSVEDPWGSSGNTIYF.